This T cell receptor beta chain stems from a study of T-cell reconstitution after alpha-beta-depleted transplantation in children. This CDR3 has 16 amino acids. After removal of 4 bases from V and 4 bases from J, the junction contained 7 bases not matched to a gene. It was with unique molecular identifiers that the TCRbeta library was prepared. TCRdb re-analysed the PCR reads in MiXCR, keeping a single row per CDR3 protein. The sample has some 75,000 distinct CDR3 sequences; 7.3% are singletons. Ten or more counts support this clonotype. The clonotype originates from a human donor who donated a stem cell graft to a child with acute lymphoblastic leukemia. The genes are TRBV12-3 or TRBV12-4 and TRBJ1-5, with 10 bases fitting TRBD1. The sample in question was PBMCs from the stem cell graft donor, obtained from the stem cell graft. In DNA, the CDR3 is TGTGCCAGCAGTTGGGGGCTGGACAGGGGGAATCAGCCCCAGCATTTT. Translated: CASSWGLDRGNQPQHF.